A single T cell receptor beta chain is shown here with its context. Its antigen remains unidentified. This record belongs to a study of vaccination effects on CD4 cells after COVID-19. Whole-study findings and limits: At late timepoints after vaccination, vaccine- and infection-induced clones shrank markedly.

TCRdb keeps only in-frame clones here, not all; method: immunoSEQ multiplex PCR. The sample includes 20,000 to 25,000 clones, 65% to 85% seen only once; the top ten take about 12%. In the ViraFEST assay, antigen-specific CD4+ clonotypes were identified by expansion after peptide-pool stimulation. Isolating CD4+ T cells followed less than 11 days of culture. The V gene's germline CDR1 is SGHRS and CDR2 YFSETQ. This CDR3 is 21 amino acids long. Trimming removed 0 bases from V and 10 bases from J; junction bases left unmatched: 26. The sample consisted of CD4+ T cells from PBMCs cultured with HCoV-229E spike peptides, taken before COVID-19 vaccination. The source of this sequence is a human donor who received a COVID-19 vaccine. The chain uses TRBV5-1 and TRBJ2-1; 9 nucleotides agree with TRBD1. The CDR3 reads CASSLAFSLRGQGLDGLEQFF. CDR3 nucleotide sequence: TGCGCCAGCAGCTTGGCCTTTTCTCTAAGGGGACAGGGATTAGACGGTTTAGAGCAGTTCTTC.